Following are 14 T cell receptor beta chains from one sample sequenced in a study of blood T cell repertoires in COVID-19. Repertoires were generated with immunoSEQ multiplex PCR, while TCRdb's copy carries only in-frame clones and drops some. The sample lists 250,000 to 300,000 clones; about 86% were seen once. What was sequenced was peripheral blood. These TCRs come from a woman aged 25 to 45 with COVID-19, enrolled during active disease.

This sequence joins TRBV28 and TRBJ2-7; maybe TRBD1 (5 bases). The germline V gene encodes CDR1 MDHEN and CDR2 SYDVKM. The ends were cut back, 3 bases at V and 3 bases at J, with 15 bases in the middle. The CDR3 consists of 15 residues. The CDR3 DNA reads TGTGCCAGCAGTTTTTTCAAGGGGTCCCACTACGAGCAGTACTTC. Translated, it gives CASSFFKGSHYEQYF. Full variable domain (missing parts from reference TRBV28 and TRBJ2-7): DVKVTQSSRYLVKRTGEKVFLECVQDMDHENMFWYRQDPGLGLRLIYFSYDVKMKEKGDIPEGYSVSREKKERFSLILESASTNQTSMYLCASSFFKGSHYEQYFGPGTRLTVT.

The J gene is TRBJ2-5, the V gene TRBV15; 12 bases line up with TRBD2. The CDR3 contains 19 residues. The V gene end was trimmed by 0 bases and the J gene end by 2 bases; junction bases not matched to a gene: 10. Germline V gene sequence: CDR1 LNHNV, CDR2 YYDKDF (reference sequence). This CDR3 reads CATSRDLRLAGALQETQYF. CDR3 nucleotide sequence: TGTGCCACCAGCAGAGACCTCAGACTAGCGGGGGCCCTTCAAGAGACCCAGTACTTC.

This chain uses TRBV28 with TRBJ1-1; 7 bases fit TRBD1. Germline V CDR1 and CDR2: MDHEN, SYDVKM. The V gene end was trimmed by 6 bases and the J gene end by 4 bases; junction bases not matched to a gene: 14. The CDR3 is 16 amino acids. The CDR3 coding sequence is TGTGCCAGCAGAGCCCTCCCCGGACAGGTGAGCACTGAAGCTTTCTTT. It yields the protein CASRALPGQVSTEAFF. The full variable domain, in which reference TRBV28 and TRBJ1-1 provide the parts outside the CDR3, is DVKVTQSSRYLVKRTGEKVFLECVQDMDHENMFWYRQDPGLGLRLIYFSYDVKMKEKGDIPEGYSVSREKKERFSLILESASTNQTSMYLCASRALPGQVSTEAFFGQGTRLTVV.

The rearrangement links TRBV3-1 (or the pseudogene TRBV3-2) to TRBJ1-1; TRBD1 matches 8 bases. The CDR3 runs to 15 residues. V shed 4 bases and J 3 bases; nucleotides not matched to a gene: 7. Looked up from germline, CDR1 is LGHDT and CDR2 is YNNKEL (reference sequence). CDR3 nucleotide sequence: TGTGCCAGCAGCCGGCATGGACAGGGTGACACTGAAGCTTTCTTT. It translates to CASSRHGQGDTEAFF.

The rearrangement links TRBV7-9 to TRBJ2-7, with a tentative D call TRBD1 (6 bases). Germline lookup yields CDR1 SEHNR and CDR2 FQNEAQ (reference sequence). The CDR3 contains 14 residues. V was trimmed by 2 bases and J by 0 bases, leaving 8 bases between them. CDR3 sequence: CASSLTGTSYEQYF. The CDR3 DNA is TGTGCCAGCAGCTTAACAGGGACCTCCTACGAGCAGTACTTC. Variable domain in full (rest from reference TRBV7-9 and TRBJ2-7): DTGVSQNPRHKITKRGQNVTFRCDPISEHNRLYWYRQTLGQGPEFLTYFQNEAQLEKSRLLSDRFSAERPKGSFSTLEIQRTEQGDSAMYLCASSLTGTSYEQYFGPGTRLTVT.

The genes are TRBV19 and TRBJ1-5, with D unclear. This CDR3 is built from 14 residues. V dropped 7 bases and J dropped 7 bases, with 17 bases sitting between them. Germline-derived CDR1 and CDR2 are LNHDA and SQIVND (reference sequence). CDR3 nucleotide sequence: TGTGCCAGTAAGAATACTAGGACGCAACAGCCCCAGCATTTT. Its translation: CASKNTRTQQPQHF.

This clone showed up just a few times. This rearrangement joins TRBV7-9 to TRBJ1-5; D call uncertain. This CDR3 region has 14 residues. V lost 1 base, J lost 4 bases, and 8 bases lay in between. CDR1 is SEHNR and CDR2 is FQNEAQ in the germline V gene (reference sequence). The CDR3 DNA sequence: TGTGCCAGCAGCTTAGGGAGAAATAATCAGCCCCAGCATTTT. This sequence encodes CASSLGRNNQPQHF.

This chain links TRBV28 with TRBJ2-5, with 10 bases lining up with TRBD1. V lost 2 bases, J lost 4 bases, and 4 bases stayed unmatched. The CDR3 extends over 15 amino acids. Germline V gene lookup returns CDR1 MDHEN and CDR2 SYDVKM. CDR3 DNA sequence: TGTGCCAGCAGTTTACTGACAGGGGGCGGAGAGACCCAGTACTTC. Its translation: CASSLLTGGGETQYF.

This clone showed up just a few times. This chain links TRBV10-3 with TRBJ1-3; weak D call: TRBD1 (5 bases). The V end lost 7 bases, the J end lost 5 bases, and 12 bases lay between the germline ends. The CDR3 is made up of 13 amino acids. Germline CDR1 reads ENHRY; CDR2 reads SYGVKD. Here the CDR3 DNA reads TGTGCCATCATGGGGGGACTGAGAAACACCATATATTTT. This gives the protein CAIMGGLRNTIYF.

In its sample, this clone was seen a few times. The rearrangement links TRBV2 to TRBJ1-2; 9 bases are shared with TRBD1. Germline lookup yields CDR1 SNHLY and CDR2 FYNNEI. The CDR3 spans 14 residues. V was pared by 7 bases and J by 4 bases, with 7 bases of the junction left unmatched. The CDR3, as DNA: TGTGCCAGCACAGGGGACAGGGAGGGCTATGGCTACACCTTC. This codes for CASTGDREGYGYTF.

A single count supports this clone. The chain is built from TRBV19 and TRBJ1-1; D remains ambiguous. The germline CDR1 and CDR2 sequences are LNHDA and SQIVND (reference sequence). With 1 base removed from V and 4 bases from J, the gap between germline ends came to 4 bases. The CDR3 has 12 residues. CDR3 nucleotides: TGTGCCAGTAGTATAGGGAGCACTGAAGCTTTCTTT. Translating gives CASSIGSTEAFF. Full variable domain (remainder filled in from reference TRBV19 and TRBJ1-1): DGGITQSPKYLFRKEGQNVTLSCEQNLNHDAMYWYRQDPGQGLRLIYYSQIVNDFQKGDIAEGYSVSREKKESFPLTVTSAQKNPTAFYLCASSIGSTEAFFGQGTRLTVV.

The chain recombines TRBV27 with TRBJ2-7; 8 bases match TRBD2. Germline assignment: CDR1 MNHEY and CDR2 SMNVEV (reference sequence). V shed 5 bases, J shed 4 bases, and the junction held 4 bases outside the gene matches. The CDR3 runs 13 residues. CDR3 DNA sequence: TGTGCCAGCAGTAGCGGGGGTGGTTACGAGCAGTACTTC. Translation gives CASSSGGGYEQYF.

The chain has TRBV7-9 and TRBJ2-6, with TRBD2 identical over 7 bases. V lost 5 bases, J lost 3 bases, and 7 bases stayed unmatched. CDR1 and CDR2 from the germline V gene are SEHNR and FQNEAQ (reference sequence). The CDR3 covers 16 residues. The CDR3 DNA is TGTGCCAGCAGCCCCAGCGGGGCCGGTGGGGCCAACGTCCTGACTTTC. Its translation: CASSPSGAGGANVLTF.

The chain carries TRBV3-1 (or the pseudogene TRBV3-2) and TRBJ2-1; the D gene is possibly TRBD2 (5 bases). The V end lost 2 bases, the J end lost 9 bases, and 17 bases lay between the germline ends. Germline V gives CDR1 LGHDT, CDR2 YNNKEL (reference sequence). The length of the CDR3 is 15 residues. CDR3 amino acids: CASSQSGTSGIEQFF. The CDR3 nucleotides read TGTGCCAGCAGCCAATCGGGTACCTCGGGAATTGAGCAGTTCTTC.